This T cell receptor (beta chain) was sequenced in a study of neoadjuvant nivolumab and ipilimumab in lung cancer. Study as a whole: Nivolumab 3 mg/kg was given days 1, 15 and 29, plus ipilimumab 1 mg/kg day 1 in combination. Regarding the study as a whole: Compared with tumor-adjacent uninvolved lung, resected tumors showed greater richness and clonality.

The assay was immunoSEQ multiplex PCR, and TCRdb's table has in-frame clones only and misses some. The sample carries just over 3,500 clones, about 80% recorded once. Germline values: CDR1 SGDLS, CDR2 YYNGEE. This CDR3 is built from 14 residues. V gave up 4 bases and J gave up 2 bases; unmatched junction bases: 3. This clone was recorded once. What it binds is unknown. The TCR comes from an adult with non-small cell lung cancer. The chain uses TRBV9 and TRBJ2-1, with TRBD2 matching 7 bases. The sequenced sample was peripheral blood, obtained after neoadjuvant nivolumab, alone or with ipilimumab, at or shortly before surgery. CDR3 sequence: CASSPGLAYNEQFF. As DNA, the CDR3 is TGTGCCAGCAGCCCTGGACTAGCCTACAATGAGCAGTTCTTC.